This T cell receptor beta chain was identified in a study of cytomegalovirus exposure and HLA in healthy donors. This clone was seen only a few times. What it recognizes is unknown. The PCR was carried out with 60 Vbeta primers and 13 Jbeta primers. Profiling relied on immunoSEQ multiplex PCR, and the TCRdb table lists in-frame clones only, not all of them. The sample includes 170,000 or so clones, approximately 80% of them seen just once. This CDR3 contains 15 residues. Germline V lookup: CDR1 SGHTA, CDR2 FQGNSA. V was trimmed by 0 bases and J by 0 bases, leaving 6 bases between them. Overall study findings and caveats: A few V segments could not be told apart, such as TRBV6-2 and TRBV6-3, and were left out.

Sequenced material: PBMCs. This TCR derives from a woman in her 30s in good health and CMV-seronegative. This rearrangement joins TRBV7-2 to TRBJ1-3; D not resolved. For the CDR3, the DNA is TGTGCCAGCAGCTTAGCGTTCGTCTCTGGAAACACCATATATTTT. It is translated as CASSLAFVSGNTIYF.